The rows below give T cell receptor beta chains drawn from one sample of a study of blood T cell repertoires in COVID-19. The table came from immunoSEQ multiplex PCR; TCRdb's copy has only in-frame clones and leaves some out. The table shows roughly 320,000 clones, with roughly 85% occurring only once. The sequenced sample consisted of peripheral blood. Source of these receptors: a human donor in a cohort sampled during active COVID-19. CDR3s include the opening cysteine and the closing phenylalanine or tryptophan. Fields, in order: clone size, J gene, V gene, D gene, CDR3 protein, CDR3 DNA. A D gene is named only where the DNA matches it firmly. Part of the rows lack a size; the others show once, few, many or a class for expanded clones.

clone size: NA; J gene: TRBJ2-2; V gene: TRBV11-2; D gene: TRBD2; CDR3 protein: CASSLTGGGNTGELFF; CDR3 DNA: TGTGCCAGCAGCTTAACGGGCGGGGGGAACACCGGGGAGCTGTTTTTT
clone size: NA; J gene: TRBJ2-1; V gene: TRBV7-3; D gene: TRBD2; CDR3 protein: CASSLASGVNEQFF; CDR3 DNA: TGTGCCAGCAGCTTAGCTAGCGGCGTGAATGAGCAGTTCTTC
clone size: NA; J gene: TRBJ2-7; V gene: TRBV5-1; D gene: NA; CDR3 protein: CASSLGRGNQYEQYF; CDR3 DNA: TGCGCCAGCAGCTTGGGGAGGGGCAACCAGTACGAGCAGTACTTC
clone size: NA; J gene: TRBJ2-5; V gene: TRBV10-2; D gene: NA; CDR3 protein: CASSGAGQETQYF; CDR3 DNA: TGCGCCAGCAGTGGGGCAGGACAAGAGACCCAGTACTTC
clone size: NA; J gene: TRBJ1-1; V gene: TRBV7-9; D gene: NA; CDR3 protein: CASSPTGKNTEAFF; CDR3 DNA: TGTGCCAGCAGCCCTACAGGAAAGAACACTGAAGCTTTCTTT
clone size: NA; J gene: TRBJ2-7; V gene: TRBV19; D gene: NA; CDR3 protein: CASSMEFQGPDEQYF; CDR3 DNA: TGTGCCAGTAGTATGGAATTTCAGGGCCCGGATGAGCAGTACTTC
clone size: NA; J gene: TRBJ2-4; V gene: TRBV27; D gene: NA; CDR3 protein: CASSPRGVVAKNIQYF; CDR3 DNA: TGTGCCAGCAGCCCCAGAGGTGTCGTAGCCAAAAACATTCAGTACTTC
clone size: NA; J gene: TRBJ1-5; V gene: TRBV6-5; D gene: NA; CDR3 protein: CASSYSIYGNQPQHF; CDR3 DNA: TGTGCCAGCAGTTACTCGATATACGGGAATCAGCCCCAGCATTTT
clone size: NA; J gene: TRBJ1-2; V gene: TRBV3-1/TRBV3-2; D gene: NA; CDR3 protein: CASSYRGQWRVGYTF; CDR3 DNA: TGTGCCAGCAGCTATCGCGGACAGTGGCGGGTCGGCTACACCTTC
clone size: NA; J gene: TRBJ2-5; V gene: TRBV6-5; D gene: TRBD2; CDR3 protein: CASSKGTSGQETQYF; CDR3 DNA: TGTGCCAGCAGTAAGGGAACTAGCGGCCAAGAGACCCAGTACTTC
clone size: NA; J gene: TRBJ1-1; V gene: TRBV18; D gene: NA; CDR3 protein: CASSLTPLETEAFF; CDR3 DNA: TGTGCCAGCTCACTAACTCCCCTGGAGACTGAAGCTTTCTTT
clone size: NA; J gene: TRBJ2-3; V gene: TRBV5-1; D gene: TRBD1; CDR3 protein: CASSPGQVLTDTQYF; CDR3 DNA: TGCGCCAGCAGCCCCGGACAGGTCCTCACAGATACGCAGTATTTT
clone size: NA; J gene: TRBJ2-5; V gene: TRBV13; D gene: TRBD2; CDR3 protein: CASSERTGGRIETQYF; CDR3 DNA: TGTGCCAGCAGCGAAAGGACGGGGGGACGCATTGAGACCCAGTACTTC
clone size: NA; J gene: TRBJ2-1; V gene: TRBV11-3; D gene: TRBD2; CDR3 protein: CASSPRGLANNEQFF; CDR3 DNA: TGTGCCAGCAGCCCCAGGGGACTAGCGAACAATGAGCAGTTCTTC
clone size: NA; J gene: TRBJ1-5; V gene: TRBV27; D gene: NA; CDR3 protein: CASSLGGRVWQPQHF; CDR3 DNA: TGTGCCAGCAGTTTAGGTGGGAGGGTATGGCAGCCCCAGCATTTT
clone size: NA; J gene: TRBJ1-2; V gene: TRBV12-3/TRBV12-4; D gene: NA; CDR3 protein: CASSRGLGGGYTF; CDR3 DNA: TGTGCCAGCAGTCGGGGTTTAGGAGGTGGCTACACCTTC
clone size: NA; J gene: TRBJ2-1; V gene: TRBV10-3; D gene: NA; CDR3 protein: CAIRPTRARSDNEQFF; CDR3 DNA: TGTGCCATCAGACCAACTAGGGCCCGATCTGACAATGAGCAGTTCTTC
clone size: NA; J gene: TRBJ1-4; V gene: TRBV6-5; D gene: NA; CDR3 protein: CASSYSFYNEKLFF; CDR3 DNA: TGTGCCAGCAGTTACTCGTTTTATAATGAAAAACTGTTTTTT
clone size: NA; J gene: TRBJ1-3; V gene: TRBV7-6; D gene: TRBD1; CDR3 protein: CASSLGDRGGNTIYF; CDR3 DNA: TGTGCCAGCAGCTTAGGGGACAGGGGAGGAAACACCATATATTTT
clone size: NA; J gene: TRBJ2-1; V gene: TRBV5-4; D gene: NA; CDR3 protein: CASSPQNNEQFF; CDR3 DNA: TGTGCCAGCAGCCCCCAGAACAATGAGCAGTTCTTC
clone size: NA; J gene: TRBJ2-6; V gene: TRBV19; D gene: NA; CDR3 protein: CASSIILPGTGANVLTF; CDR3 DNA: TGTGCCAGTAGTATTATACTACCGGGTACTGGGGCCAACGTCCTGACTTTC
clone size: NA; J gene: TRBJ1-5; V gene: TRBV2; D gene: NA; CDR3 protein: CASSEATSNQPQHF; CDR3 DNA: TGTGCCAGCAGTGAGGCCACTAGCAATCAGCCCCAGCATTTT
clone size: NA; J gene: TRBJ1-3; V gene: TRBV11-3; D gene: NA; CDR3 protein: CASSSSVGNTIYF; CDR3 DNA: TGTGCCAGCAGCTCCAGCGTCGGAAACACCATATATTTT
clone size: many; J gene: TRBJ1-6; V gene: TRBV5-1; D gene: NA; CDR3 protein: CASSLSGTFDSPLHF; CDR3 DNA: TGCGCCAGCAGCTTGTCCGGGACTTTTGATTCACCCCTCCACTTT
clone size: NA; J gene: TRBJ1-3; V gene: TRBV3-1/TRBV3-2; D gene: TRBD1; CDR3 protein: CAGSLRTGSSGNTIYF; CDR3 DNA: TGTGCCGGCAGCCTCCGGACAGGCAGCTCTGGAAACACCATATATTTT
clone size: NA; J gene: TRBJ1-1; V gene: TRBV6-5; D gene: NA; CDR3 protein: CASSRDFGGGTEAFF; CDR3 DNA: TGTGCCAGCAGTAGAGATTTTGGGGGAGGAACTGAAGCTTTCTTT
clone size: once; J gene: TRBJ1-2; V gene: TRBV19; D gene: TRBD1; CDR3 protein: CASSIYYRGSYGYTF; CDR3 DNA: TGTGCCAGTAGTATTTACTACAGGGGGTCCTATGGCTACACCTTC
clone size: NA; J gene: TRBJ2-3; V gene: TRBV24-1; D gene: NA; CDR3 protein: CATSDLLDVTQYF; CDR3 DNA: TGTGCCACCAGTGATTTGCTAGATGTTACGCAGTATTTT
clone size: NA; J gene: TRBJ2-7; V gene: TRBV25-1; D gene: NA; CDR3 protein: CASSDRQGGREQYF; CDR3 DNA: TGTGCCAGCAGTGATAGGCAGGGTGGTCGCGAGCAGTACTTC
clone size: NA; J gene: TRBJ1-1; V gene: TRBV5-1; D gene: TRBD1; CDR3 protein: CASSGQGSYLFMNTEAFF; CDR3 DNA: TGCGCCAGCAGCGGACAGGGGTCCTACTTATTCATGAACACTGAAGCTTTCTTT
clone size: NA; J gene: TRBJ2-2; V gene: TRBV10-3; D gene: NA; CDR3 protein: CAISEETGNTGELFF; CDR3 DNA: TGTGCCATCAGTGAGGAGACAGGGAACACCGGGGAGCTGTTTTTT
clone size: NA; J gene: TRBJ2-3; V gene: TRBV4-1; D gene: NA; CDR3 protein: CASSQRRGADTQYF; CDR3 DNA: TGCGCCAGCAGCCAAAGAAGGGGCGCAGATACGCAGTATTTT
clone size: NA; J gene: TRBJ1-5; V gene: TRBV6-4; D gene: TRBD1; CDR3 protein: CASSEQGGSEQPQHF; CDR3 DNA: TGTGCCAGCAGTGAACAGGGGGGTTCGGAACAGCCCCAGCATTTT
clone size: NA; J gene: TRBJ2-2; V gene: TRBV10-3; D gene: NA; CDR3 protein: CAISESRATGELFF; CDR3 DNA: TGTGCCATCAGTGAGTCGAGGGCCACCGGGGAGCTGTTTTTT
clone size: NA; J gene: TRBJ1-1; V gene: TRBV29-1; D gene: NA; CDR3 protein: CSVVRDTEAFF; CDR3 DNA: TGCAGCGTTGTTCGGGACACTGAAGCTTTCTTT
clone size: NA; J gene: TRBJ2-1; V gene: TRBV2; D gene: NA; CDR3 protein: CASSPESPYNEQFF; CDR3 DNA: TGTGCCAGCAGTCCCGAGTCACCCTACAATGAGCAGTTCTTC
clone size: many; J gene: TRBJ2-3; V gene: TRBV12-5; D gene: NA; CDR3 protein: CASGPRGAGRDTQYF; CDR3 DNA: TGTGCTAGTGGACCACGGGGGGCGGGTCGGGATACGCAGTATTTT
clone size: NA; J gene: TRBJ2-1; V gene: TRBV10-3; D gene: TRBD1; CDR3 protein: CAIRDRDSQEQFF; CDR3 DNA: TGTGCCATCAGAGACCGGGACAGCCAAGAGCAGTTCTTC
clone size: NA; J gene: TRBJ2-3; V gene: TRBV6-5; D gene: NA; CDR3 protein: CASSYWGDTDTQYF; CDR3 DNA: TGTGCCAGCAGTTACTGGGGGGACACAGATACGCAGTATTTT
clone size: once; J gene: TRBJ1-1; V gene: TRBV12-2; D gene: NA; CDR3 protein: CASRLTRTVAFF; CDR3 DNA: TGTGCAAGTCGCTTAACCCGGACAGTAGCTTTCTTT
clone size: NA; J gene: TRBJ1-2; V gene: TRBV11-2; D gene: NA; CDR3 protein: CASSPLNRFGTQLGGYTF; CDR3 DNA: TGTGCCAGCAGCCCGCTGAACCGATTCGGGACTCAACTGGGGGGCTACACCTTC
clone size: NA; J gene: TRBJ1-4; V gene: TRBV19; D gene: NA; CDR3 protein: CASSTRAPSNTNEKLFF; CDR3 DNA: TGTGCCAGTAGTACGAGGGCCCCCTCCAATACTAATGAAAAACTGTTTTTT
clone size: NA; J gene: TRBJ2-7; V gene: TRBV18; D gene: TRBD1; CDR3 protein: CASSPRTGISYEQYF; CDR3 DNA: TGTGCCAGCTCACCCAGGACAGGGATATCCTACGAGCAGTACTTC
clone size: NA; J gene: TRBJ1-4; V gene: TRBV15; D gene: TRBD1; CDR3 protein: CATSRGRDRGAEKLFF; CDR3 DNA: TGTGCCACCAGCCGAGGGAGAGACAGGGGCGCGGAAAAACTGTTTTTT